This TCR beta chain originates from a study of T-cell memory formation after mild COVID-19. Study-level background: TCR clusters largely stayed donor specific.

The V end was cut by 4 bases, the J end by 4 bases, with 20 bases between. From germline, CDR1 is SGHKS and CDR2 YYEKEE (reference sequence). CDR3 length: 16 residues. From 5'RACE with constant-segment primers came TCR alpha and TCR beta cDNA libraries that carried sample barcodes and UMIs. TCRdb independently ran MiXCR on the 5' RACE reads; one entry per CDR3 protein. Of some 450,000 distinct CDR3 sequences listed, roughly 20% are singletons. Overall study results and limits: The study found contracting CD4+ clones mainly in CM and EM and contracting CD8+ clones in EMRA. A subset of responding clones appeared in pre-infection memory, suggesting cross-reactive memory joined.

This clonotype was detected a few times. Its antigen is undetermined. Input material: PBMCs or a T cell subset sorted from them (not recorded which). The TCR originated in an adult woman who had mild COVID-19 (a few samples of this study predate the infection). Cell type and time point are not known. The genes are TRBV5-5 and TRBJ1-2; D perhaps matches TRBD1 (6 bases). CDR3 nucleotides: TGTGCCAGCAGCCCATCAACGGGGGCGGCGGGCTATGGCTACACCTTC. This encodes CASSPSTGAAGYGYTF. Together with reference TRBV5-5 and TRBJ1-2, the CDR3 gives the full variable domain: DAGVTQSPTHLIKTRGQQVTLRCSPISGHKSVSWYQQVLGQGPQFIFQYYEKEERGRGNFPDRFSARQFPNYSSELNVNALLLGDSALYLCASSPSTGAAGYGYTFGSGTRLTVV.